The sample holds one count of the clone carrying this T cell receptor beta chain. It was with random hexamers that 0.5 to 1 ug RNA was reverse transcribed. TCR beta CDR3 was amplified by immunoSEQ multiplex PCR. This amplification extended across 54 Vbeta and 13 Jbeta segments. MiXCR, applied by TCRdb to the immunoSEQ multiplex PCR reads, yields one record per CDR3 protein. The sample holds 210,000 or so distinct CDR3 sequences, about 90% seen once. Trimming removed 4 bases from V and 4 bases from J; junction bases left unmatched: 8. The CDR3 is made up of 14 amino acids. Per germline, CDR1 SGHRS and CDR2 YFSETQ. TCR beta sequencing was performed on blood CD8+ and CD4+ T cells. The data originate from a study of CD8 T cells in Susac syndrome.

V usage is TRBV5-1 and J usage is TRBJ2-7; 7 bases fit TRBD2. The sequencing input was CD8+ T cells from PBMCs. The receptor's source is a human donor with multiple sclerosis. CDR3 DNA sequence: TGCGCCAGCAGCCCTGCGGGGGTGGCATACGAGCAGTACTTC. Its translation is CASSPAGVAYEQYF.